This passage covers 10 T cell receptor beta chains from one sample sequenced in a study of shared T cell receptors in the human thymus. Sequenced by immunoSEQ multiplex PCR; TCRdb stores in-frame clones only, minus some. The data hold about 660,000 clones, with about 89% observed a single time. The same specimen was also included in a second study, on human thymus T cells.

The sequencing input was thymocytes. These receptors all come from a boy in the first two years of life with a congenital heart defect.

J is TRBJ2-7 and V is TRBV11-2; 7 bases are a match to TRBD1. CDR3 length: 15 residues. Unmatched junction bases numbered 4, after V lost 2 bases and J lost 0 bases. Germline V gene sequence: CDR1 SGHAT, CDR2 FQNNGV. In DNA form, the CDR3 reads TGTGCCAGCAGCTTACCGGGACAGAGCTCCTACGAGCAGTACTTC. This sequence encodes CASSLPGQSSYEQYF.

The chain carries TRBV28 and TRBJ1-1; D remains unclear. Per the germline V gene, CDR1 is MDHEN and CDR2 is SYDVKM. The CDR3 loop spans 12 amino acids. V was trimmed by 7 bases and J by 9 bases, leaving 15 bases between them. The CDR3 DNA reads as TGTGCCAGCATCAGCCAGGTGGGCCAAGCTTTCTTT. Translation gives CASISQVGQAFF.

The chain joins TRBV4-3 to TRBJ2-1, with D possibly being TRBD2 (5 bases). The CDR3 spans 15 residues. The germline CDR1 and CDR2 sequences are LGHNA and YSLEER. Trimming removed 0 bases from V and 8 bases from J, with 14 bases in between. The CDR3 reads CASSQEWIPSHEQFF. CDR3 bases: TGCGCCAGCAGCCAAGAGTGGATACCTAGCCATGAGCAGTTCTTC.

V is TRBV19 and J is TRBJ2-2; 12 positions agree with TRBD2. There are 16 residues in the CDR3. Trimming cost V 6 bases and J 6 bases; bases outside gene matches: 8. Germline CDR1 reads LNHDA; CDR2 reads SQIVND (reference sequence). CDR3 bases: TGTGCCAGTAGAGTCTGGGCTAGCGGGGGGGCCGGGGAGCTGTTTTTT. Encoded protein: CASRVWASGGAGELFF.

This chain uses TRBV4-1 with TRBJ2-1; D gene unclear. Trimming removed 4 bases at V and 3 bases at J, with 16 bases between. Per the germline V gene, CDR1 is MGHRA and CDR2 is YSYEKL. This CDR3 is built from 16 residues. CDR3 in amino acids: CASSPLLVVGYNEQFF. DNA of the CDR3: TGCGCCAGCAGCCCACTCCTAGTCGTAGGCTACAATGAGCAGTTCTTC.

The chain joins TRBV6-1 to TRBJ1-3; D is uncertain. The CDR3 length is 13 residues. In germline, CDR1 is MNHNS, CDR2 SASEGT. The V gene lost 7 bases and the J gene lost 0 bases, with 7 bases spanning the gap. The CDR3 loop reads CASINSSGNTIYF. The CDR3 coding sequence is TGTGCCAGCATTAACAGCTCTGGAAACACCATATATTTT.

This chain links TRBV5-5 with TRBJ2-3; no firm D call. V lost 0 bases, J lost 2 bases, and 10 bases lay in between. The CDR3 consists of 15 residues. In germline, CDR1 is SGHKS, CDR2 YYEKEE (reference sequence). This CDR3 reads CASSLEQTYTDTQYF. CDR3 nucleotide sequence: TGTGCCAGCAGCTTGGAGCAGACATACACAGATACGCAGTATTTT. The entire variable domain, with the rest obtained from reference TRBV5-5 and TRBJ2-3, is as follows: DAGVTQSPTHLIKTRGQQVTLRCSPISGHKSVSWYQQVLGQGPQFIFQYYEKEERGRGNFPDRFSARQFPNYSSELNVNALLLGDSALYLCASSLEQTYTDTQYFGPGTRLTVL.

The chain carries TRBV9 and TRBJ2-2; possible D gene TRBD1, 5 bases. This CDR3 has 14 amino acids. V lost 2 bases to trimming and J lost 5 bases, with 10 bases between them. Germline V CDR1 and CDR2: SGDLS, YYNGEE. The CDR3 region is CASSVSKGTGELFF. The CDR3 nucleotides are TGTGCCAGCAGCGTCTCCAAGGGGACCGGGGAGCTGTTTTTT.

This chain joins TRBV4-1 and TRBJ2-7; 8 nucleotides match TRBD1. The CDR3 sequence is 16 residues long. The germline V gene has CDR1 MGHRA and CDR2 YSYEKL. The ends lost 6 bases at V and 3 bases at J; junction bases unmatched: 13. The CDR3 coding sequence is TGCGCCAGCAGAAAGACGGACAGGGTCCTTATCTACGAGCAGTACTTC. Translating gives CASRKTDRVLIYEQYF.

The chain couples TRBV29-1 to TRBJ1-1; perhaps TRBD1 as D (5 bases). This CDR3 region has 16 residues. V shed 0 bases and J shed 5 bases, with 19 bases lying between them. The germline V gene encodes CDR1 SQVTM and CDR2 ANQGSEA. The CDR3 nucleotides are TGCAGCGTTGAAGATCTTCGCGTCAGGGAAGAGACTGAAGCTTTCTTT. This gives the protein CSVEDLRVREETEAFF.